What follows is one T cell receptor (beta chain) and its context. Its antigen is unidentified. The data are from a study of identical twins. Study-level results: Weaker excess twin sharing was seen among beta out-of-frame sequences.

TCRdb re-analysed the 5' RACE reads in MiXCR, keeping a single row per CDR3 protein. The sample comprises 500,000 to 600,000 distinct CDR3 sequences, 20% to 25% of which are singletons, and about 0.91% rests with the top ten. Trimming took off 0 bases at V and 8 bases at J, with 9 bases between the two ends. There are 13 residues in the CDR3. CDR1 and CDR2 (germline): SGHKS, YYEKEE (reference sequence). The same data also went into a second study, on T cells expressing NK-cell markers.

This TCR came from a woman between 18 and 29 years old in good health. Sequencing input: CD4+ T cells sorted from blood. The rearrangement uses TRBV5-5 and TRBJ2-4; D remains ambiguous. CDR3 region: CASSLDLMDIQYF. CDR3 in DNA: TGTGCCAGCAGCTTGGACCTCATGGACATTCAGTACTTC.